These T cell receptor beta chains were read from a single sample in a study of brain metastases from non-small cell lung cancer. Here immunoSEQ multiplex PCR was the method, and the copy in TCRdb shows in-frame clones only, minus some. This table has about 15,000 clones, under 85% appearing once. Sequenced material: primary lung tumor tissue. The receptors stem from a donor at least 40 years old with non-small cell lung cancer. Both conserved end residues are part of each CDR3. Fields, in order: V gene, J gene, D gene, clone size, CDR3 DNA, CDR3 protein. D genes are given only for firm matches. The listing skips clone size in some rows; elsewhere it reads once, few, many or a size class.

TRBV15,TRBJ2-1,TRBD2,NA,TGTGCCACCAGCAGAGAGGCTAGCGGGGGGTCCAGCTCCTACAATGAGCAGTTCTTC,CATSREASGGSSSYNEQFF
TRBV7-9,TRBJ1-1,NA,once,TGTGCCAGCAGCTTAACGAACAACCGAAACACTGAAGCTTTCTTT,CASSLTNNRNTEAFF
TRBV5-8,TRBJ1-2,NA,NA,TGTGCCAGCAGCTTGGAGGGCTATGGCTACACCTTC,CASSLEGYGYTF
TRBV7-2,TRBJ1-3,NA,NA,TGTGCCAGCAGCTTACCCCGACAGGTTGGAAACACCATATATTTT,CASSLPRQVGNTIYF
TRBV3-1/TRBV3-2,TRBJ1-3,NA,NA,TGTGTCAGCAGCCAAGGGGTCAGGGTTGGAAACACCATATATTTT,CVSSQGVRVGNTIYF
TRBV27,TRBJ2-3,NA,NA,TGTGCCAGCAGTTTTTGGGGGGCCCCAGATACGCAGTATTTT,CASSFWGAPDTQYF
TRBV7-8,TRBJ2-2,NA,NA,TGTGCCAGCAGCTTTACAGGGCGGACCGGGGAGCTGTTTTTT,CASSFTGRTGELFF
TRBV7-2,TRBJ1-1,NA,NA,TGTGCCAGCAGCTTTCGGGGAGGCGGCACTGAAGCTTTCTTT,CASSFRGGGTEAFF
TRBV4-1,TRBJ2-5,TRBD1,NA,TGCGCCAGCAGCCAGCCTCTTGGGACAGGGGAAGAGACCCAGTACTTC,CASSQPLGTGEETQYF
TRBV29-1,TRBJ2-7,NA,NA,TGCAGCGTTGAAGAAGTCGGCAGGTCGACCTACGAGCAGTACTTC,CSVEEVGRSTYEQYF
TRBV3-1/TRBV3-2,TRBJ2-5,TRBD2,NA,TGTGCCAGCAGCCAAGAACTAGCGGGAGAGACCCAGTACTTC,CASSQELAGETQYF
TRBV5-1,TRBJ1-1,NA,once,TGCGCCAGCAGCTCTAGGGTATCAGCGAACACTGAAGCTTTCTTT,CASSSRVSANTEAFF
TRBV5-6,TRBJ1-2,TRBD1,once,TGTGCCAGCAGCTTGCGGGACAGGGGAATCTATGGCTACACCTTC,CASSLRDRGIYGYTF
TRBV4-1,TRBJ2-4,NA,NA,TGCGCCAGCAGCCAAGAAGGAGGGCAGCTTAGGGGGAACATTCAGTACTTC,CASSQEGGQLRGNIQYF
TRBV4-1,TRBJ2-7,TRBD1,NA,TGCGCCAGCAGCCATCCGGGACAGGGGTTGGGCGAGCAGTACTTC,CASSHPGQGLGEQYF
TRBV13,TRBJ2-7,TRBD2,NA,TGTGCCAGCAGCTGGGGGACTAGCGGGGCAATGCCCTACGAGCAGTACTTC,CASSWGTSGAMPYEQYF
TRBV5-1,TRBJ2-1,NA,NA,TGCGCCAGCAGCTTGGGAGCAAGGGGGTACAATGAGCAGTTCTTC,CASSLGARGYNEQFF
TRBV6-5,TRBJ1-2,NA,NA,TGTGCCAGCAGTACGCGAAGGGAGGACCGGGGTGGCTACACCTTC,CASSTRREDRGGYTF
TRBV27,TRBJ1-2,TRBD1,NA,TGTGCCAGCAGTTCTATGGGCCTGGACAGGGGAACCGGCTACACCTTC,CASSSMGLDRGTGYTF
TRBV5-1,TRBJ1-1,NA,NA,TGCGCCAGCAGCTTGTCCTCGGGGGGCGCAGAAGCTTTCTTT,CASSLSSGGAEAFF
TRBV19,TRBJ1-5,NA,once,TGTGCCAGTACCCCGTATAGCAATCAGCCCCAGCATTTT,CASTPYSNQPQHF
TRBV18,TRBJ1-5,NA,NA,TGTGCCAGCTCACTGACGGGTTATCAGCCCCAGCATTTT,CASSLTGYQPQHF
TRBV27,TRBJ2-5,TRBD1,NA,TGTGCCAGCAGTTTATCGCACCCGGACAGGGCGGACCAGTACTTC,CASSLSHPDRADQYF
TRBV5-5,TRBJ1-1,NA,NA,TGTGCCAGCAGCTTGAGGCAGGGTCTTTCTACTGAAGCTTTCTTT,CASSLRQGLSTEAFF
TRBV3-1/TRBV3-2,TRBJ2-5,NA,once,TGTGCCAGCAGCCAGCTATGGTCTAAGATCGAGACCCAGTACTTC,CASSQLWSKIETQYF
TRBV19,TRBJ1-5,NA,NA,TGTGCCAGTAGTACTTTTTCCAGTGGCAATCAGCCCCAGCATTTT,CASSTFSSGNQPQHF
TRBV29-1,TRBJ2-3,TRBD1,NA,TGCAGCGTTGTGAGGGAACGGGACAGGGGTACAGATACGCAGTATTTT,CSVVRERDRGTDTQYF
TRBV12-5,TRBJ2-7,NA,NA,TGTGCTAGTGGTTTGGAAAGCTATACCGAGCAGTACTTC,CASGLESYTEQYF
TRBV5-6,TRBJ2-2,TRBD1,NA,TGTGCCAGCAGCCGACAGGGCGGCACCGGGGAGCTGTTTTTT,CASSRQGGTGELFF
TRBV19,TRBJ2-5,NA,few,TGTGCCAGTAGTAATCACCCGGGACGGACGCAAGAGACCCAGTACTTC,CASSNHPGRTQETQYF